Presented here are 11 T cell receptor beta chains from one specimen sequenced in a study of blood T cell repertoires in COVID-19. TCRdb's table, derived via immunoSEQ multiplex PCR, lists solely in-frame clones and lacks some. The sample has around 63,000 clones, around 87% seen once. Material for sequencing was peripheral blood. These receptors were taken from a man in his sixties with acute or convalescent COVID-19.

The rearrangement joins TRBV5-4 to TRBJ1-2; D is ambiguous. Germline lookup yields CDR1 SGHNT and CDR2 YYREEE (reference sequence). This CDR3 region has 15 residues. V gave up 4 bases and J gave up 2 bases, with 15 bases separating them. The DNA for the CDR3 is TGTGCCAGCAGCCTTTACGGGAAGACGAACTATGGCTACACCTTC. This codes for CASSLYGKTNYGYTF.

This chain uses TRBV19 with TRBJ2-2, with a tentative D call TRBD1 (6 bases). CDR3 length equals 15 residues. The germline V gene encodes CDR1 LNHDA and CDR2 SQIVND (reference sequence). Trimming took off 7 bases at V and 8 bases at J, with 20 bases between the two ends. The CDR3 coding sequence is TGTGCCAGTACCCAGGGGCTTATGCTATGGGGGGAGCTGTTTTTT. Its protein is CASTQGLMLWGELFF.

V gene TRBV7-8 combines with J gene TRBJ1-2; a weak D match, TRBD1 (6 bases). The CDR3 is made up of 14 amino acids. Trimming removed 5 bases at V and 8 bases at J, with 18 bases between. The germline gives CDR1 SGHVS, CDR2 FQNEAQ. CDR3 bases: TGTGCCAGCAGCCCCCAGGGGTTCAACGGGGGCTACACCTTC. This translates into CASSPQGFNGGYTF.

The rearrangement joins TRBV7-3 to TRBJ1-1, with D possibly TRBD1 on 5 matching bases. CDR3 length: 14 amino acids. Trimming took off 4 bases at V and 4 bases at J, with 13 bases between the two ends. CDR1 and CDR2 from the germline V gene are SGHTA and FQGTGA. The CDR3 sequence: CASSSGLGGTEAFF. The CDR3 region has the DNA TGTGCCAGCAGCTCCGGGCTGGGGGGCACTGAAGCTTTCTTT. Supplemented by reference TRBV7-3 and TRBJ1-1, the full variable domain reads GAGVSQTPSNKVTEKGKYVELRCDPISGHTALYWYRQSLGQGPEFLIYFQGTGAADDSGLPNDRFFAVRPEGSVSTLKIQRTERGDSAVYLCASSSGLGGTEAFFGQGTRLTVV.

This chain joins TRBV24-1 and TRBJ2-1; maybe TRBD2 (6 bases). In germline, CDR1 is KGHDR, CDR2 SFDVKD. The germline V and J ends were trimmed by 0 bases and 8 bases, with 22 bases remaining between them. This CDR3 spans 18 amino acids. As DNA, the CDR3 is TGTGCCACCAGTGATTTGAGTCTCCGGGGGATGGGTAGGGATGAGCAGTTCTTC. Its protein product is CATSDLSLRGMGRDEQFF.

Here the CDR3 reads CASSLFHRDNSPLHF. The DNA for the CDR3 is TGTGCCAGCAGTTTATTCCATAGAGATAATTCACCCCTCCACTTT. This chain connects TRBV27 to TRBJ1-6; the D is unclear. The germline CDR1 and CDR2 sequences are MNHEY and SMNVEV (reference sequence). The CDR3 runs to 15 residues. V shed 1 base and J shed 5 bases, with 9 bases lying between them.

The genes are TRBV27 and TRBJ2-1; TRBD2 might be the D (6 bases). The V and J ends lost 2 bases and 6 bases respectively, with 17 bases between them. The CDR3 runs 16 residues. Germline CDR1 MNHEY, CDR2 SMNVEV (reference sequence). As DNA, the CDR3 is TGTGCCAGCAGTTTAGTTAGCGGACCCGGCGGCAATGAGCAGTTCTTC. Amino acid sequence: CASSLVSGPGGNEQFF.

This chain links TRBV30 with TRBJ1-2, with 7 bases lining up with TRBD1. Germline V gives CDR1 GTSNPN, CDR2 SVGIG (reference sequence). V lost 3 bases, J lost 0 bases, and 10 bases stayed unmatched. The CDR3 spans 16 residues. CDR3 sequence reads: CAWSQGQPRANYGYTF. CDR3 in DNA: TGTGCCTGGAGCCAGGGACAGCCGAGGGCTAACTATGGCTACACCTTC.

The rearrangement uses TRBV3-1 (or the pseudogene TRBV3-2) and TRBJ1-6; D possibly corresponds to TRBD1 (6 bases). The CDR3 extends over 14 amino acids. Germline CDR1 reads LGHDT; CDR2 reads YNNKEL (reference sequence). Trimming took 4 bases from V and 6 from J, leaving 10 bases between them. The CDR3 protein is CASSPGQSNSPLHF. The CDR3 bases are TGTGCCAGCAGCCCTGGACAGAGTAATTCACCCCTCCACTTT.

The rearrangement joins TRBV29-1 to TRBJ1-2, with 7 nucleotides matching TRBD1. The CDR3 is 15 residues long. In germline, CDR1 is SQVTM, CDR2 ANQGSEA. Trimming cost V 6 bases and J 1 base; bases outside gene matches: 11. The CDR3 DNA sequence: TGCAGCGTGGATGACCGGGACAGTTATAACTATGGCTACACCTTC. Protein product: CSVDDRDSYNYGYTF.

V is TRBV11-2 and J is TRBJ2-1; 7 bases agree with TRBD2. Looked up from germline, CDR1 is SGHAT and CDR2 is FQNNGV. J gave up 5 bases and V 6 bases, and 10 bases lay outside the gene matches. The CDR3 runs to 15 residues. CDR3 sequence (DNA): TGTGCCAGCAGTTATCTTTCGGGGGGACACAATGAGCAGTTCTTC. It specifies CASSYLSGGHNEQFF.